The 26 T cell receptor beta chains below were found in one sample sequenced in a study of T-cell reconstitution after alpha-beta-depleted transplantation in children. Library preparation (for TCRbeta) was performed with unique molecular identifiers. Via MiXCR, TCRdb re-called the PCR reads, giving one row per CDR3 protein. The sample records about 58,000 distinct CDR3 sequences, 44% being singletons. The sequencing used PBMCs, mostly from graft donor cells, collected 360 days after TCRalphabeta/CD19-depleted stem cell transplant. All receptors come from a male patient younger than 18 who had a stem cell transplant for acute lymphoblastic leukemia, so the T cells may come from the graft donor.

In DNA, the CDR3 is TGTGCCAGCATCCAGGGTCAAGACCGCCCCAGCTACGAGCAGTACTTC. Its protein is CASIQGQDRPSYEQYF. This chain links TRBV6-2 or TRBV6-3 with TRBJ2-7, with D perhaps matching TRBD1 (5 bases). The CDR3 loop spans 16 amino acids. V shed 7 bases and J shed 3 bases, with 22 bases lying between them. Germline V lookup: CDR1 MNHEY, CDR2 SVGEGT.

A single count supports this clonotype. This chain connects TRBV6-5 to TRBJ1-1; tentative D call: TRBD1 (5 bases). The CDR3 has 15 residues. V was clipped by 4 bases and J by 4 bases, with 16 bases between them. The germline V gene encodes CDR1 MNHEY and CDR2 SVGAGI. CDR3 amino acids: CASSSTGLRGTEAFF. DNA for the CDR3: TGTGCCAGCAGTTCTACAGGTCTGAGGGGCACTGAAGCTTTCTTT.

The chain carries TRBV20-1 and TRBJ1-3; D not resolved. Germline V lookup: CDR1 DFQATT, CDR2 SNEGSKA (reference sequence). V dropped 0 bases and J dropped 0 bases, with 15 bases sitting between them. This CDR3 has 17 amino acids. CDR3 sequence reads: CSARDRAGGFSGNTIYF. CDR3 sequence (DNA): TGCAGTGCTAGAGATCGAGCAGGAGGATTCTCTGGAAACACCATATATTTT.

This clonotype was observed a few times. The V and J genes are TRBV28 and TRBJ2-1, with 7 bases identical to TRBD1. The CDR3 totals 15 residues. Germline V lookup: CDR1 MDHEN, CDR2 SYDVKM. The J segment lost 0 bases and the V segment lost 6 bases, leaving 5 bases of the junction unmatched. CDR3 region: CASSRQGPSYNEQFF. The CDR3 nucleotides are TGTGCCAGCAGCAGACAGGGCCCCTCCTACAATGAGCAGTTCTTC.

This rearrangement joins TRBV7-6 to TRBJ2-3; D is unclear. The CDR3 has 12 residues. Trimming pared 6 bases from V and 5 bases from J, leaving 9 bases between. Looked up from germline, CDR1 is SGHVS and CDR2 is FNYEAQ. The CDR3 sequence is CASRDLEDTQYF. The CDR3 DNA sequence: TGTGCCAGCAGGGATTTGGAAGATACGCAGTATTTT.

This chain joins TRBV28 and TRBJ1-2; D is unclear. This CDR3 has 13 amino acids. Germline-derived CDR1 and CDR2 are MDHEN and SYDVKM. Trimming stripped 5 bases from V and 4 bases from J, with 11 bases between. The CDR3 loop is CASSTGRGYGYTF. The CDR3 DNA is TGTGCCAGCAGTACCGGTCGAGGCTATGGCTACACCTTC.

The chain combines TRBV12-3 or TRBV12-4 with TRBJ2-2; D remains unclear. Between the trimmed V and J ends, which lost 6 bases and 3 bases, there was a span of 8 bases. This CDR3 spans 13 amino acids. The CDR3 loop is CASSSRDTGELFF. The CDR3 DNA sequence: TGTGCCAGCAGCTCCCGGGACACCGGGGAGCTGTTTTTT.

The rearrangement uses TRBV6-5 and TRBJ2-1; the D is unclear. The CDR3 extends over 13 amino acids. Per the germline V gene, CDR1 is MNHEY and CDR2 is SVGAGI. V was pared by 0 bases and J by 4 bases, with 4 bases between. The CDR3 is CASSYSRYNEQFF. CDR3 DNA: TGTGCCAGCAGTTACTCGCGATACAATGAGCAGTTCTTC.

This clonotype has a handful of counts. The V call is TRBV5-5, the J call TRBJ2-7, with 8 bases matching TRBD2. J lost 4 bases, V lost 6 bases, and 12 bases had no gene match. The CDR3 has 15 residues. Germline loops: CDR1 SGHKS, CDR2 YYEKEE (reference sequence). The CDR3 region has the DNA TGTGCCAGCATACCGGGCAGCGGGAGTATTTACGAGCAGTACTTC. It is translated as CASIPGSGSIYEQYF.

The gene calls are TRBV20-1 and TRBJ2-1; no firm D call. This CDR3 has 15 residues. Germline V CDR1 and CDR2: DFQATT, SNEGSKA (reference sequence). V was trimmed by 0 bases and J by 0 bases, leaving 9 bases between them. The CDR3 sequence: CSARDILVSYNEQFF. The DNA of the CDR3 is TGCAGTGCTAGAGATATCCTAGTCTCCTACAATGAGCAGTTCTTC.

This clonotype turned up a few times. This chain uses TRBV5-1 with TRBJ2-2; 7 positions agree with TRBD1. There are 14 residues in the CDR3. Germline trimming cut 2 bases from V and 6 bases from J; bases unmatched to any gene: 4. Germline assignment: CDR1 SGHRS and CDR2 YFSETQ. For the CDR3, the DNA is TGCGCCAGCAGCTTAGACAGGGTTGCCGGGGAGCTGTTTTTT. Its protein product is CASSLDRVAGELFF.

Only a few counts were recorded for this clonotype. The chain joins TRBV3-1 to TRBJ2-1, with 7 nucleotides matching TRBD2. Germline V gene lookup returns CDR1 LGHDT and CDR2 YNNKEL (reference sequence). V shed 0 bases and J 8 bases; nucleotides not matched to a gene: 7. This CDR3 contains 15 residues. CDR3 amino acids: CASSQDPAGLDEQFF. The CDR3, as DNA: TGTGCCAGCAGCCAAGATCCAGCGGGGCTTGATGAGCAGTTCTTC.

This chain connects TRBV9 to TRBJ2-7; 11 bases match TRBD2. The CDR3 runs 16 residues. V dropped 0 bases and J dropped 3; count of bases not matched to a gene: 5. Germline CDR1 is SGDLS and CDR2 is YYNGEE. The CDR3 coding sequence is TGTGCCAGCAGCGTAGAATTAACTAGCGGGGGCTACGAGCAGTACTTC. This sequence encodes CASSVELTSGGYEQYF.

The V call is TRBV6-6, the J call TRBJ2-1, with D perhaps matching TRBD1 (6 bases). The V end was cut by 6 bases, the J end by 6 bases, with 12 bases between. The CDR3 runs 13 residues. Germline V gene sequence: CDR1 MNHNY, CDR2 SVGAGI (reference sequence). The CDR3 region is CASSGTPRNEQFF. For the CDR3, the DNA is TGTGCCAGCAGCGGGACACCCCGCAATGAGCAGTTCTTC.

Only a few counts were recorded for this clonotype. The rearrangement joins TRBV29-1 to TRBJ2-3; TRBD2 might be the D (6 bases). The V gene lost 6 bases and the J gene lost 3 bases, with 10 bases spanning the gap. This CDR3 is built from 12 residues. Germline V gene lookup returns CDR1 SQVTM and CDR2 ANQGSEA. The CDR3 DNA reads TGCAGCGTGATGACTAGGACAGATACGCAGTATTTT. This encodes CSVMTRTDTQYF.

This clonotype was picked up a small number of times. This chain joins TRBV6-4 and TRBJ2-1; 11 bases are shared with TRBD2. Germline values: CDR1 MRHNA, CDR2 SNTAGT. Trimming at V came to 6 bases and at J to 5 bases, leaving 15 bases not matched to a gene. The CDR3 runs 18 residues. CDR3 in DNA: TGTGCCAGCAGCCGGAGGGTAATAGCGGGGGGGCCGGACAATGAGCAGTTCTTC. Protein: CASSRRVIAGGPDNEQFF.

The chain is built from TRBV12-3 or TRBV12-4 and TRBJ2-2, with D possibly TRBD1 on 6 matching bases. CDR3 length: 14 amino acids. The V end lost 5 bases, the J end lost 4 bases, and 11 bases lay between the germline ends. The CDR3, as DNA: TGTGCCAGCAGTCTCAGGGGTGGCACCGGGGAGCTGTTTTTT. Protein sequence: CASSLRGGTGELFF.

This clonotype has just a few counts. This chain uses TRBV4-2 with TRBJ2-1; D is unclear. Looked up from germline, CDR1 is LGHNA and CDR2 is YNFKEQ. The ends were cut back, 1 base at V and 0 bases at J, with 7 bases in the middle. CDR3 length: 15 amino acids. CDR3 residues: CASSQARSSYNEQFF. The CDR3 coding sequence is TGTGCCAGCAGCCAAGCTAGGAGCTCCTACAATGAGCAGTTCTTC.

This clonotype showed up just once. V usage is TRBV12-3 or TRBV12-4 and J usage is TRBJ2-6; D is unresolved. V was clipped by 5 bases and J by 4 bases, with 9 bases between them. CDR3 length: 14 amino acids. CDR3 coding DNA: TGTGCCAGCAGTCCCCCCCGGGGGGCCAACGTCCTGACTTTC. Translating gives CASSPPRGANVLTF.

The genes are TRBV2 and TRBJ2-1, with 10 positions matching TRBD2. The trim removed 9 bases at V and 1 base at J, leaving 12 bases unmatched. CDR1 is SNHLY and CDR2 is FYNNEI in the germline V gene. This CDR3 spans 17 amino acids. The CDR3 coding sequence is TGTGCCAGTATCGGGACTAGCGCAATACCGTCCTACAATGAGCAGTTCTTC. Protein sequence: CASIGTSAIPSYNEQFF.

This clonotype appeared a single time. The V gene is TRBV6-1, the J gene TRBJ2-5; 9 bases line up with TRBD1. V lost 5 bases and J lost 3; bases outside the gene matches: 4. CDR1 and CDR2 (germline): MNHNS, SASEGT. The CDR3 sequence is 14 residues long. CDR3 region: CASSRQGGEETQYF. The CDR3 coding sequence is TGTGCCAGCAGTAGACAGGGGGGGGAAGAGACCCAGTACTTC.

This clonotype showed up just a few times. The rearrangement uses TRBV29-1 and TRBJ2-5; 8 bases are a match to TRBD1. The CDR3 consists of 14 residues. J was trimmed by 1 base and V by 5 bases; bases with no gene match: 6. Per the germline V gene, CDR1 is SQVTM and CDR2 is ANQGSEA. CDR3 DNA sequence: TGCAGCGTTCGGACAGGGCCCATCCAAGAGACCCAGTACTTC. Residues: CSVRTGPIQETQYF.

This chain uses TRBV12-3 or TRBV12-4 with TRBJ1-1; unclear D gene. Trimming removed 3 bases from V and 1 base from J, with 9 bases in between. This CDR3 region has 14 residues. CDR3 loop: CASSFPNRNTEAFF. Here the CDR3 DNA reads TGTGCCAGCAGTTTTCCTAACAGGAACACTGAAGCTTTCTTT.

The chain recombines TRBV9 with TRBJ2-7; weak D call: TRBD2 (6 bases). This CDR3 contains 14 residues. V lost 4 bases and J 0 bases, leaving 11 bases between the germline ends. Looked up from germline, CDR1 is SGDLS and CDR2 is YYNGEE. The CDR3 bases are TGTGCCAGCAGCCTAGCGTTGAGCTCCTACGAGCAGTACTTC. This gives the protein CASSLALSSYEQYF.

The CDR3 reads CSGSSDMYNEQFF. The CDR3 DNA reads as TGCAGCGGTAGCAGTGACATGTACAATGAGCAGTTCTTC. The V and J genes are TRBV29-1 and TRBJ2-1, with D hard to call. Germline lookup yields CDR1 SQVTM and CDR2 ANQGSEA. The CDR3 extends over 13 amino acids. Trimming removed 7 bases from V and 4 bases from J, with 14 bases in between.

This clonotype showed up just a few times. The rearrangement joins TRBV6-5 to TRBJ1-6; D not certain. Germline V gene data show CDR1 as MNHEY and CDR2 as SVGAGI. Trimming pared 4 bases from V and 2 bases from J, leaving 6 bases between. The CDR3 is 14 amino acids. The CDR3 protein is CASSSAAYNSPLHF. The DNA of the CDR3 is TGTGCCAGCAGTTCGGCAGCCTATAATTCACCCCTCCACTTT.